This TCR beta chain was recorded in a study of T cell responses to AZD1222 COVID-19 vaccine. Assay: immunoSEQ multiplex PCR; the TCRdb copy retains only in-frame clones and omits some. The profile shows more than 60,000 clones, more than 75% of them singletons. The sequenced sample was peripheral blood, obtained 28 days after the second AZD1222 dose. The receptor's source is an adult who received the AZD1222 COVID-19 vaccine.

The CDR3 loop is CASSNSIPGELFF. As DNA, the CDR3 is TGTGCCAGCAGTAACAGTATCCCCGGGGAGCTGTTTTTT. The rearrangement joins TRBV12-3 or TRBV12-4 to TRBJ2-2; D gene unclear. The CDR3 covers 13 residues. Trimming took off 5 bases at V and 6 bases at J, with 10 bases between the two ends.